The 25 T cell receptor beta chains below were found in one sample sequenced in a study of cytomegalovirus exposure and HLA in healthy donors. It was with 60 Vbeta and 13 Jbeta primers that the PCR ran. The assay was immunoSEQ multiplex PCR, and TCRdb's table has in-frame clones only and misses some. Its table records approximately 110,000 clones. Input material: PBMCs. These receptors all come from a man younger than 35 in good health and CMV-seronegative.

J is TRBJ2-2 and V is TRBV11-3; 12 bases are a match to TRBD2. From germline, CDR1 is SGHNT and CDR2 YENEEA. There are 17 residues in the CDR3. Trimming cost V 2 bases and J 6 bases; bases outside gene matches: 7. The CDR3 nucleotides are TGTGCCAGCAGCTTACAGACCGGGACTAGCGGGTCCGGGGAGCTGTTTTTT. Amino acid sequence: CASSLQTGTSGSGELFF.

Written as DNA, the CDR3 is TGCGCCAGCAGGCTTACACTAGCGGGAGTATACAATGAGCAGTTCTTC. This encodes CASRLTLAGVYNEQFF. The V call is TRBV10-2, the J call TRBJ2-1; 11 bases are shared with TRBD2. The CDR3 runs 16 residues. Trimming took 6 bases from V and 4 from J; bases not matched to a gene: 8. Per germline, CDR1 WSHSY and CDR2 SAAADI.

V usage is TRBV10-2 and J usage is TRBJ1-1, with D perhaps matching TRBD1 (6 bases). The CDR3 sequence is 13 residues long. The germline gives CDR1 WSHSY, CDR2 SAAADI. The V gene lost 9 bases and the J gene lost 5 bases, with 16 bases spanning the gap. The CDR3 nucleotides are TGCGCCAGTCAGCTGGGGGCGAAGACTGAAGCTTTCTTT. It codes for CASQLGAKTEAFF.

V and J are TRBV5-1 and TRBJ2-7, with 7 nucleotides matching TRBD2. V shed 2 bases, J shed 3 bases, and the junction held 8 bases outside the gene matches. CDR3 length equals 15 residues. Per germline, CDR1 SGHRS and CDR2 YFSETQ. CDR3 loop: CASSLGGSRYYEQYF. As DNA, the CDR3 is TGCGCCAGCAGCTTAGGCGGGAGCCGATACTACGAGCAGTACTTC.

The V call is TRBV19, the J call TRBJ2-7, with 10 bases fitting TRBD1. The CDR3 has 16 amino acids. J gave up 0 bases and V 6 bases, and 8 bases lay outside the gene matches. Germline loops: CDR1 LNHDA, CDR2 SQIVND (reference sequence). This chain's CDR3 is CASSHNGQGDSYEQYF. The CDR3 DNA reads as TGTGCCAGTAGCCATAACGGACAGGGGGACTCCTACGAGCAGTACTTC.

In DNA, the CDR3 is TGTGCCAGCAGTTACTCGAGATCCAGGGCAAGCTGCACCTTC. Translating gives CASSYSRSRASCTF. The chain has TRBV6-5 and TRBJ1-2; perhaps TRBD1 as D (5 bases). There are 14 residues in the CDR3. V was shortened by 0 bases and J by 13 bases, with 18 bases between the two germline ends. Germline CDR1 is MNHEY and CDR2 is SVGAGI.

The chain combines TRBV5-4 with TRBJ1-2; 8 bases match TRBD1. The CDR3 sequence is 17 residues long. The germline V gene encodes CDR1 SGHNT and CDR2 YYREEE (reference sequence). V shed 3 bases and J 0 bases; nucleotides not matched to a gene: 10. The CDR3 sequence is CASSSTGVGDPNYGYTF. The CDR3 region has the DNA TGTGCCAGCAGCTCGACAGGGGTAGGGGATCCTAACTATGGCTACACCTTC. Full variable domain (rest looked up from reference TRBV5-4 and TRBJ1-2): ETGVTQSPTHLIKTRGQQVTLRCSSQSGHNTVSWYQQALGQGPQFIFQYYREEENGRGNFPPRFSGLQFPNYSSELNVNALELDDSALYLCASSSTGVGDPNYGYTFGSGTRLTVV.

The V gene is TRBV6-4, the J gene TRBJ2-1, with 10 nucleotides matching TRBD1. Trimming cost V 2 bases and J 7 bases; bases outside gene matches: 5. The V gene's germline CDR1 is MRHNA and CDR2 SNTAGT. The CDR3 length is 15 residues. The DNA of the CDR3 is TGTGCCAGCAGTGACGGGACAGGGGATTTGAATGAGCAGTTCTTC. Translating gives CASSDGTGDLNEQFF.

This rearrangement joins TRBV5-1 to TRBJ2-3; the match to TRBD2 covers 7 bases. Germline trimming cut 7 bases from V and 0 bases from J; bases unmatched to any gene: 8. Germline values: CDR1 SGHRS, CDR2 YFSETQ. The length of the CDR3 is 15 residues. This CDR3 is CASRETSASTDTQYF. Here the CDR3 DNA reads TGCGCCAGCCGAGAAACTAGCGCTAGCACAGATACGCAGTATTTT.

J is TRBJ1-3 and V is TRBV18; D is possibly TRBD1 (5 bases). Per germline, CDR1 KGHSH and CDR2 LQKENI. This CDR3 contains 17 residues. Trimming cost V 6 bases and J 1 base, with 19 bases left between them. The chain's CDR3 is CASSHYAGLASGNTIYF. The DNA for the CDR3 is TGTGCCAGCTCTCACTATGCAGGGTTAGCTTCTGGAAACACCATATATTTT.

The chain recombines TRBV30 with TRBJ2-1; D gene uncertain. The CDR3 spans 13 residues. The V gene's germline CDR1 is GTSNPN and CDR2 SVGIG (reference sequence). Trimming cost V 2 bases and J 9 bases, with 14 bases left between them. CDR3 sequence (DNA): TGTGCCTGGAGTCGGCAGGCCTACGGTGAGCAGTTCTTC. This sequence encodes CAWSRQAYGEQFF.

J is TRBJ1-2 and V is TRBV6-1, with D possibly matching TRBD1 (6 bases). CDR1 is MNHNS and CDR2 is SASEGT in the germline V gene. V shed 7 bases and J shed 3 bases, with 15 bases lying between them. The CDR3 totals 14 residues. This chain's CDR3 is CASTSTTGDYGYTF. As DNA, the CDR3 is TGTGCCAGCACCTCTACGACAGGCGACTATGGCTACACCTTC.

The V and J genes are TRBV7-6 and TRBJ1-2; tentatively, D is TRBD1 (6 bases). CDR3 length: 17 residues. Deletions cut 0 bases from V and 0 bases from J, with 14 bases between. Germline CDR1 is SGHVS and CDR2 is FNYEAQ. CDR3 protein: CASSLASQGFANYGYTF. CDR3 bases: TGTGCCAGCAGCTTAGCCTCACAGGGCTTCGCTAACTATGGCTACACCTTC.

For the CDR3, the DNA is TGTGCCAGTATTGGGCAGGGAAACACTGAAGCTTTCTTT. This translates into CASIGQGNTEAFF. The genes are TRBV19 and TRBJ1-1; TRBD1 might be the D (5 bases). Trimming pared 7 bases from V and 2 bases from J, leaving 11 bases between. CDR3 length: 13 amino acids. Germline CDR1 is LNHDA and CDR2 is SQIVND (reference sequence).

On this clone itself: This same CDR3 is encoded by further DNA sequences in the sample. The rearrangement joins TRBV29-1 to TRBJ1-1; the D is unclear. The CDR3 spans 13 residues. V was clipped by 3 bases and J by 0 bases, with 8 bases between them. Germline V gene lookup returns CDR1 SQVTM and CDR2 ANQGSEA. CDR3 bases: TGCAGCGTTGAGGGCAGAATGAACACTGAAGCTTTCTTT. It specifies CSVEGRMNTEAFF.

The CDR3 nucleotides are TGTGCCAGCACCGCCGGGGGGGGCTACGAGCAGTACTTC. This sequence encodes CASTAGGGYEQYF. The chain has TRBV27 and TRBJ2-7, with 8 bases lining up with TRBD2. CDR3 size: 13 residues. CDR1 is MNHEY and CDR2 is SMNVEV in the germline V gene (reference sequence). J gave up 3 bases and V 7 bases, and 5 bases lay outside the gene matches.

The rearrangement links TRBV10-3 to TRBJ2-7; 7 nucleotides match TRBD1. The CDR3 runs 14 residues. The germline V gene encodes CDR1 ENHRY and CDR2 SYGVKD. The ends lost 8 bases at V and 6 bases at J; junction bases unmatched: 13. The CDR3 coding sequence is TGTGCCATCGCGACAGGGTCAGACCAGGGCGAGCAGTACTTC. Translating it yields CAIATGSDQGEQYF.

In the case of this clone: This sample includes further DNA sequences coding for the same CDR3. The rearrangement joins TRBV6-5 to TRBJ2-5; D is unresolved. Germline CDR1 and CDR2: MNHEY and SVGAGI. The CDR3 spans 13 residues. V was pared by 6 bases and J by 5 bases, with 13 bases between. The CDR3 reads CASRKTGWETQYF. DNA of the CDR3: TGTGCCAGCAGGAAGACTGGGTGGGAGACCCAGTACTTC.

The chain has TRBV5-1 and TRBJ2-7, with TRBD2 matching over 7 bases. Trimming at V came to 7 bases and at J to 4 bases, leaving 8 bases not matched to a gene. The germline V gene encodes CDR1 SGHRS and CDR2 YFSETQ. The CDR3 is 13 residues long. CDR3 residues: CASGGGGVYEQYF. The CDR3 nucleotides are TGCGCCAGCGGTGGGGGAGGGGTTTACGAGCAGTACTTC.

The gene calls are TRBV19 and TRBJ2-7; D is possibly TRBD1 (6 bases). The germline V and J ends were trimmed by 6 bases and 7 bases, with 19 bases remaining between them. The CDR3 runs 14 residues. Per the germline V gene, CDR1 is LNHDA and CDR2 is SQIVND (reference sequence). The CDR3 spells CASRERHRVWEQYF. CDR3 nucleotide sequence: TGTGCCAGTAGGGAACGACACAGGGTTTGGGAGCAGTACTTC. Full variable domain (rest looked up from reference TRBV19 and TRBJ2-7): DGGITQSPKYLFRKEGQNVTLSCEQNLNHDAMYWYRQDPGQGLRLIYYSQIVNDFQKGDIAEGYSVSREKKESFPLTVTSAQKNPTAFYLCASRERHRVWEQYFGPGTRLTVT.

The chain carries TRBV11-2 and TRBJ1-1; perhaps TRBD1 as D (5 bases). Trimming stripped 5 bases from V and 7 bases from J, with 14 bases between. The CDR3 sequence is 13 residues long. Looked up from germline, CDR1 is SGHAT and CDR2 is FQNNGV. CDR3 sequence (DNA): TGTGCCAGCAGCCCCGGGGGGAGCAATGAAGCTTTCTTT. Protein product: CASSPGGSNEAFF. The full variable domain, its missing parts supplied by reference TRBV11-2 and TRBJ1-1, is EAGVAQSPRYKIIEKRQSVAFWCNPISGHATLYWYQQILGQGPKLLIQFQNNGVVDDSQLPKDRFSAERLKGVDSTLKIQPAKLEDSAVYLCASSPGGSNEAFFGQGTRLTVV.

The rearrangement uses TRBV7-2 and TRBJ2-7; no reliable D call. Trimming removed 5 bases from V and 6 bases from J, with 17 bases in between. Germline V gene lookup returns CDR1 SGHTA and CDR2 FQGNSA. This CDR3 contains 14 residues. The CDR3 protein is CASSPIGWSIEQYF. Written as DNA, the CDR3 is TGTGCCAGCAGCCCTATCGGGTGGTCCATCGAGCAGTACTTC.

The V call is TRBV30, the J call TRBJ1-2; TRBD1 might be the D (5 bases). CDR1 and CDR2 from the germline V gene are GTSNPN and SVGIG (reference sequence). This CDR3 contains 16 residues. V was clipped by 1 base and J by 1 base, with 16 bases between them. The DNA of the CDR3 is TGTGCCTGGAGTGGGGGCTCCATCGGCCTTAACTATGGCTACACCTTC. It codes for CAWSGGSIGLNYGYTF. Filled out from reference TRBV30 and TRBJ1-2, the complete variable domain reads SQTIHQWPATLVQPVGSPLSLECTVEGTSNPNLYWYRQAAGRGLQLLFYSVGIGQISSEVPQNLSASRPQDRQFILSSKKLLLSDSGFYLCAWSGGSIGLNYGYTFGSGTRLTVV.

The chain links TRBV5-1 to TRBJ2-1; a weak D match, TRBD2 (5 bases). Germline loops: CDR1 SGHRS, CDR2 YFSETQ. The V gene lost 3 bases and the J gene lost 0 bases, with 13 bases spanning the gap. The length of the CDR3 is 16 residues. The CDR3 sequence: CASSSTDSYSYNEQFF. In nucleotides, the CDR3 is TGCGCCAGCAGCTCCACGGACTCATACTCCTACAATGAGCAGTTCTTC.

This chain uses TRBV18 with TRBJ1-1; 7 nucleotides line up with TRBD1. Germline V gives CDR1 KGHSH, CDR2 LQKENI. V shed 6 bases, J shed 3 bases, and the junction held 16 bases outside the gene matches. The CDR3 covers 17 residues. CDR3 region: CASSPLSPGGDDTEAFF. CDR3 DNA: TGTGCCAGCTCCCCCCTCTCCCCAGGGGGTGACGACACTGAAGCTTTCTTT.